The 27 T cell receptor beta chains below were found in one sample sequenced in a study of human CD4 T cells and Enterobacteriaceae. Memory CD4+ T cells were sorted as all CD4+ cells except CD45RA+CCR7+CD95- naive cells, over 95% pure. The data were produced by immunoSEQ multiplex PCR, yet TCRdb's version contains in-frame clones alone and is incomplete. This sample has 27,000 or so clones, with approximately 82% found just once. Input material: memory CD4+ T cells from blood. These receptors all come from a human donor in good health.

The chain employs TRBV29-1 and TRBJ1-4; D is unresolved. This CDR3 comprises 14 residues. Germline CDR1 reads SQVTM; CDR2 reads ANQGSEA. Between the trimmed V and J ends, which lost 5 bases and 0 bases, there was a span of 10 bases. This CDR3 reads CSVLPDATNEKLFF. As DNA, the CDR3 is TGCAGCGTTCTGCCGGACGCAACTAATGAAAAACTGTTTTTT.

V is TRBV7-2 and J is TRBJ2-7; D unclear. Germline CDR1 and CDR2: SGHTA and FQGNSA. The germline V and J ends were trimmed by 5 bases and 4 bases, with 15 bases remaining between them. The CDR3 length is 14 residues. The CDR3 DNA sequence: TGTGCCAGCAGCCTGCGCCTCCCCCCTTACGAGCAGTACTTC. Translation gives CASSLRLPPYEQYF.

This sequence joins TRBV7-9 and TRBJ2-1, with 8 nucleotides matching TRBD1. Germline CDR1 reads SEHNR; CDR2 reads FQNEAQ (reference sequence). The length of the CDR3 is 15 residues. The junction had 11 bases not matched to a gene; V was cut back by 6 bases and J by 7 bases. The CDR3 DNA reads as TGTGCCAGCAGGTCACCGAGGACAGGGAAAAATGAGCAGTTCTTC. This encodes CASRSPRTGKNEQFF.

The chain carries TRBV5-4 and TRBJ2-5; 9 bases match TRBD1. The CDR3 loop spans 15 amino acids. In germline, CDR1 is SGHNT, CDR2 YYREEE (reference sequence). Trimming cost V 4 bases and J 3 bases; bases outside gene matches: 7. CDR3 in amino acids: CASSPGDREEETQYF. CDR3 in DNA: TGTGCCAGCAGCCCCGGGGACAGGGAGGAAGAGACCCAGTACTTC.

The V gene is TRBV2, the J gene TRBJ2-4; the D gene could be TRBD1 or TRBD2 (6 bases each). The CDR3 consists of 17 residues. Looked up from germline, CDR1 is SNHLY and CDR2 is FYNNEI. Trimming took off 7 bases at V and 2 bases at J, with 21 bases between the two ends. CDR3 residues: CASKSYGGLDPKNIQYF. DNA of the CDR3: TGTGCCAGCAAAAGCTACGGGGGCCTGGATCCCAAAAACATTCAGTACTTC.

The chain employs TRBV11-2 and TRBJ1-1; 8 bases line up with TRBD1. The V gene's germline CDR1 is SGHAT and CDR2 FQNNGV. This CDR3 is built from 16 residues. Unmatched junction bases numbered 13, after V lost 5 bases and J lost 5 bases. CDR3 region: CASSPRIDRGGTEAFF. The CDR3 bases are TGTGCCAGCAGCCCTCGAATAGACAGGGGTGGGACTGAAGCTTTCTTT.

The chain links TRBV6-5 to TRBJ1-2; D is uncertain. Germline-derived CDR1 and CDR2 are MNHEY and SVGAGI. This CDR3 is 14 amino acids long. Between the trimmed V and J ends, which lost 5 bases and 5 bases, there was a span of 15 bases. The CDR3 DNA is TGTGCCAGCAGTAGTCCTCGGGTTGGATATGGCTACACCTTC. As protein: CASSSPRVGYGYTF.

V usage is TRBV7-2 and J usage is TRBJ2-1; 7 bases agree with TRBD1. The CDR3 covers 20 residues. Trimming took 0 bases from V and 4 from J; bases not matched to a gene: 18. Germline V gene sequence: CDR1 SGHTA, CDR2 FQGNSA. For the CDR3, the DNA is TGTGCCAGCAGCTTAGCGCGGTTCGCTAAGGGGGACAGAATATACAATGAGCAGTTCTTC. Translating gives CASSLARFAKGDRIYNEQFF.

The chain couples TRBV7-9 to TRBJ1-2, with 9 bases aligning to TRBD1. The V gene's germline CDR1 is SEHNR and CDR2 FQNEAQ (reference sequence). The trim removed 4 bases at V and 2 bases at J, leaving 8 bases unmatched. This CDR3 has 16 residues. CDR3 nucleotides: TGTGCCAGCAGCTCTACCTTTGGACAGGGGAACTATGGCTACACCTTC. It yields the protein CASSSTFGQGNYGYTF.

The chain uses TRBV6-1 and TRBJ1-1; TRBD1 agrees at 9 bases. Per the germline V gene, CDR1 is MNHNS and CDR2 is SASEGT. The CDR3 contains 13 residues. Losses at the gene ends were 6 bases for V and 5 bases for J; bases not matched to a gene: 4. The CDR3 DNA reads TGTGCCAGCAGCGACAGGGGGGAGACTGAAGCTTTCTTT. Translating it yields CASSDRGETEAFF.

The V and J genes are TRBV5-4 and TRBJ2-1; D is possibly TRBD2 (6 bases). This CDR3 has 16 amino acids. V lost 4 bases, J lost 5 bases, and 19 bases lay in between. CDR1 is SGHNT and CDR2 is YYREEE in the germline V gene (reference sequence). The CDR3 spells CASSLNPGWGDNEQFF. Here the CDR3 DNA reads TGTGCCAGCAGCCTTAACCCAGGGTGGGGGGACAATGAGCAGTTCTTC.

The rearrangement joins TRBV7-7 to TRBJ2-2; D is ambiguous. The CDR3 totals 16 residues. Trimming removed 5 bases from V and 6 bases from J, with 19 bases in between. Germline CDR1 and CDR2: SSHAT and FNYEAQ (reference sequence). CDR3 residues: CASSPQGLRGSGELFF. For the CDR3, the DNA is TGTGCCAGCAGCCCCCAAGGGCTGCGAGGCTCCGGGGAGCTGTTTTTT. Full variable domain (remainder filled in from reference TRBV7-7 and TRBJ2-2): GAGVSQSPRYKVTKRGQDVTLRCDPISSHATLYWYQQALGQGPEFLTYFNYEAQPDKSGLPSDRFSAERPEGSISTLTIQRTEQRDSAMYRCASSPQGLRGSGELFFGEGSRLTVL.

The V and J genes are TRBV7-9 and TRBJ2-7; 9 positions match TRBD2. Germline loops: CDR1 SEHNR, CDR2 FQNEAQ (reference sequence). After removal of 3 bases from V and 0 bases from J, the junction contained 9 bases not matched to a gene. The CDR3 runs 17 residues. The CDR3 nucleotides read TGTGCCAGCAGCTTGCTAGCGGGAACTAAATTCTCCTACGAGCAGTACTTC. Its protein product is CASSLLAGTKFSYEQYF.

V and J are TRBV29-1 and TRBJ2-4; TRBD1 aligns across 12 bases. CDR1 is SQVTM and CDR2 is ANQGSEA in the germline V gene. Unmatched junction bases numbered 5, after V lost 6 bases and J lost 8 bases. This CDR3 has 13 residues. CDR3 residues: CSVGQGASDIQYF. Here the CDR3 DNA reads TGCAGCGTGGGACAGGGGGCTTCGGACATTCAGTACTTC.

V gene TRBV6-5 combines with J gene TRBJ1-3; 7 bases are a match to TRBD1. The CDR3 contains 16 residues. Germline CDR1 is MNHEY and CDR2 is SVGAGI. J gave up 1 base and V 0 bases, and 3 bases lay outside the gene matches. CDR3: CASSYSGRGSGNTIYF. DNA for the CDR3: TGTGCCAGCAGTTACTCTGGCAGGGGGTCTGGAAACACCATATATTTT.

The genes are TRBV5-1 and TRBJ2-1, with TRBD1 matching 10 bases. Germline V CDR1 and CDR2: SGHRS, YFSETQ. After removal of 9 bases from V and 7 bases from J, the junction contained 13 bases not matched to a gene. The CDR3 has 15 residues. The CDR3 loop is CATNQPDRGLNEQFF. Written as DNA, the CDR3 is TGCGCCACTAACCAACCGGACAGGGGGTTGAATGAGCAGTTCTTC. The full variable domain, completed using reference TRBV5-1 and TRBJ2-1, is KAGVTQTPRYLIKTRGQQVTLSCSPISGHRSVSWYQQTPGQGLQFLFEYFSETQRNKGNFPGRFSGRQFSNSRSEMNVSTLELGDSALYLCATNQPDRGLNEQFFGPGTRLTVL.

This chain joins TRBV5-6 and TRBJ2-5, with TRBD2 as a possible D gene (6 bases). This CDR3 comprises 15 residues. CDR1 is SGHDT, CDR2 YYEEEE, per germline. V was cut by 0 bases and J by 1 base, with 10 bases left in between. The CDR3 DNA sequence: TGTGCCAGCAGCTTGGGAGCGGGTAGCCAAGAGACCCAGTACTTC. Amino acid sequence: CASSLGAGSQETQYF.

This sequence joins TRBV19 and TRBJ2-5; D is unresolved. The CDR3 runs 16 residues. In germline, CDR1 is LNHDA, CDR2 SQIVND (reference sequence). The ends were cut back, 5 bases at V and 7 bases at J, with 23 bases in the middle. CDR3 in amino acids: CASSPTLNPVGLTQYF. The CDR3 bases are TGTGCCAGTAGTCCGACTTTGAACCCCGTGGGTCTGACCCAGTACTTC.

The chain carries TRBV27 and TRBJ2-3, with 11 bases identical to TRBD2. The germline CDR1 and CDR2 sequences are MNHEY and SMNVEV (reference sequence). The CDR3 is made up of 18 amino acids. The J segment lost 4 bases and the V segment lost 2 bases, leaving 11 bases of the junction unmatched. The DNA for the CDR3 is TGTGCCAGCAGTTTACAGAGGACTAGCGGGCTGACGGCAGATACGCAGTATTTT. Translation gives CASSLQRTSGLTADTQYF.

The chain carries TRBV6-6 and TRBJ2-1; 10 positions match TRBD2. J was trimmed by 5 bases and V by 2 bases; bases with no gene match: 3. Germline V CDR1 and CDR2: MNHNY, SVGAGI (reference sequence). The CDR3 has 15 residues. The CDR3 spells CASSYGLAGDNEQFF. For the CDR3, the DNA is TGTGCCAGCAGTTACGGTCTAGCGGGAGACAATGAGCAGTTCTTC.

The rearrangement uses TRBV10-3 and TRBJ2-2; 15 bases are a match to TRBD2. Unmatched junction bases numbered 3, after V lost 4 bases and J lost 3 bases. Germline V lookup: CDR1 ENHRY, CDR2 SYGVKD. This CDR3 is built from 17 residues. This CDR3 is CAISGTSGRAYTGELFF. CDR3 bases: TGTGCCATCAGTGGGACTAGCGGGAGGGCCTACACCGGGGAGCTGTTTTTT.

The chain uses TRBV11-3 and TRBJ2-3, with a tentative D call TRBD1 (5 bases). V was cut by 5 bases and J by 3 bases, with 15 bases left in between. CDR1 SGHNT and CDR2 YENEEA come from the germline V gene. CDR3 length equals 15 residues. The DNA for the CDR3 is TGTGCCAGCAGCCCAGGGAATACTAAGACAGATACGCAGTATTTT. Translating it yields CASSPGNTKTDTQYF.

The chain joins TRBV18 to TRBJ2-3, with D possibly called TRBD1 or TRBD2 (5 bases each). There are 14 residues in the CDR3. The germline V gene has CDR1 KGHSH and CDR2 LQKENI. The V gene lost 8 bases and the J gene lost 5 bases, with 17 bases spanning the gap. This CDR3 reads CASITGLAGDTQYF. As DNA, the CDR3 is TGTGCCAGCATCACGGGGCTAGCTGGAGATACGCAGTATTTT.

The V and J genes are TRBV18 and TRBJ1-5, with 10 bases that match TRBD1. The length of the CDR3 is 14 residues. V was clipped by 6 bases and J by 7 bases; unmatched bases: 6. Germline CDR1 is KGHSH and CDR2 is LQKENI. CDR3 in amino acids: CASSGTGETQPQHF. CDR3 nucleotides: TGTGCCAGCTCCGGGACAGGGGAAACACAGCCCCAGCATTTT. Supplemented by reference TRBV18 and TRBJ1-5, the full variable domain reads NAGVMQNPRHLVRRRGQEARLRCSPMKGHSHVYWYRQLPEEGLKFMVYLQKENIIDESGMPKERFSAEFPKEGPSILRIQQVVRGDSAAYFCASSGTGETQPQHFGDGTRLSIL.

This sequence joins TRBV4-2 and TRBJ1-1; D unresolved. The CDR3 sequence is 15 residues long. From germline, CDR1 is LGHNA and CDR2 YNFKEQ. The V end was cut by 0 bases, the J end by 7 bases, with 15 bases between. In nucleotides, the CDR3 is TGTGCCAGCAGCCAAGAACAAGTGAGCAGACGTGAAGCTTTCTTT. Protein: CASSQEQVSRREAFF.

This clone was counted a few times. DNA for the CDR3: TGTGCCAGCCCCCGGCGCGACCCCAATAATGAAAAACTGTTTTTT. Its translation: CASPRRDPNNEKLFF. The V and J genes are TRBV21-1 and TRBJ1-4. TRBV21-1 represents a pseudogene. This CDR3 spans 15 amino acids.

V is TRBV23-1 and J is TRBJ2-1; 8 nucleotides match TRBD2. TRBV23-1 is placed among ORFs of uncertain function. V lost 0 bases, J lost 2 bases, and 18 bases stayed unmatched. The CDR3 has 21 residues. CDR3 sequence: CASSQSPNGKRENGTYNEQFF. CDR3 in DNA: TGCGCCAGCAGTCAATCCCCTAACGGCAAGCGGGAGAATGGGACCTACAATGAGCAGTTCTTC.